This T cell receptor beta chain is drawn from a study of T cells after yellow fever vaccination. This clonotype has a handful of counts. MiXCR, applied by TCRdb to the 5' RACE reads, yields one record per CDR3 protein. In the table there are 250,000 to 400,000 distinct CDR3 sequences, 4.1% of which are singletons. V was trimmed by 3 bases and J by 0 bases, leaving 15 bases between them. Germline V CDR1 and CDR2: DFQATT, SNEGSKA (reference sequence). The CDR3 runs to 16 residues. The J gene is TRBJ1-3, the V gene TRBV20-1; a weak D match, TRBD1 (5 bases). The sample here was PBMCs, taken 5 days after the yellow fever booster vaccination. This TCR was recovered from a young man who received the YFV17D yellow fever vaccine. DNA of the CDR3: TGCAGTGCTAGTCCCCCCGACAGCGCCTCTGGAAACACCATATATTTT. Its protein is CSASPPDSASGNTIYF.